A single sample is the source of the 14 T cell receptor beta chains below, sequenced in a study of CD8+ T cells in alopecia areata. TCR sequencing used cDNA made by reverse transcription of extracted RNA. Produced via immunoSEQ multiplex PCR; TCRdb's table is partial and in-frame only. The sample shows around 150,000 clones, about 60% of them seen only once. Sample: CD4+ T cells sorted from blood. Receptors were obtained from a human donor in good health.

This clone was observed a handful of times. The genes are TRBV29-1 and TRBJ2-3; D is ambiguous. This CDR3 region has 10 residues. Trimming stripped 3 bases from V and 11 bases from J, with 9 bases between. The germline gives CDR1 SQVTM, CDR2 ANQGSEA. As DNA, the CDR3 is TGCAGCGTTGATGGTACCGTGCAGTATTTT. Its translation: CSVDGTVQYF.

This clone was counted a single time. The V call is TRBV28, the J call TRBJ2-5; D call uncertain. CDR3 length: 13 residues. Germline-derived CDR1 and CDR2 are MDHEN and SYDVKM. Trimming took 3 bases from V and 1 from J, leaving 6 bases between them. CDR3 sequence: CASSLGFQETQYF. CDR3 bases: TGTGCCAGCAGTTTGGGTTTCCAAGAGACCCAGTACTTC.

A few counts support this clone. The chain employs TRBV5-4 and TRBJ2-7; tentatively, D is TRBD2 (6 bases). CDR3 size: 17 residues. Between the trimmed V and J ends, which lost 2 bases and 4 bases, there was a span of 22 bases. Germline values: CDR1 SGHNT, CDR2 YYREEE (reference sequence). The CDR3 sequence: CASSFMKGGLPTYEQYF. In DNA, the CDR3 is TGTGCCAGCAGCTTCATGAAGGGAGGACTGCCCACTTACGAGCAGTACTTC. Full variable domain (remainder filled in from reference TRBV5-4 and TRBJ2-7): ETGVTQSPTHLIKTRGQQVTLRCSSQSGHNTVSWYQQALGQGPQFIFQYYREEENGRGNFPPRFSGLQFPNYSSELNVNALELDDSALYLCASSFMKGGLPTYEQYFGPGTRLTVT.

The chain's CDR3 is CASSLGQSYVGYTF. The CDR3, as DNA: TGTGCCAGCAGCTTGGGACAGTCATATGTCGGCTACACCTTC. V is TRBV5-6 and J is TRBJ1-2; TRBD1 might be the D (5 bases). V was cut by 0 bases and J by 8 bases, with 14 bases left in between. Germline-derived CDR1 and CDR2 are SGHDT and YYEEEE. This CDR3 comprises 14 residues.

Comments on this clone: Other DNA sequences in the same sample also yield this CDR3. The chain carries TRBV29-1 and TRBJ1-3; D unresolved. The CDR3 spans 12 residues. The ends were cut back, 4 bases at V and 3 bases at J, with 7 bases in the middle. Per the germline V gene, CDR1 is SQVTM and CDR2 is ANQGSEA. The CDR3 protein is CSVAGSGNTIYF. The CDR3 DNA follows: TGCAGCGTTGCGGGGAGTGGAAACACCATATATTTT.

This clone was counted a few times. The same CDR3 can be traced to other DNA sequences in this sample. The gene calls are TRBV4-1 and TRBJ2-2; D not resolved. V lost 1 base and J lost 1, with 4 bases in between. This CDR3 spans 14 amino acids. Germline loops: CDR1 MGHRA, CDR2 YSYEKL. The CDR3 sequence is CASSQVRNTGELFF. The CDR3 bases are TGCGCCAGCAGCCAAGTCAGGAACACCGGGGAGCTGTTTTTT.

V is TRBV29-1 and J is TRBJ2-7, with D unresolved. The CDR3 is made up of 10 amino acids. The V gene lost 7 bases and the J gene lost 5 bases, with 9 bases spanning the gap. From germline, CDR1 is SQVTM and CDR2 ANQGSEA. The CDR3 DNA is TGCAGCGCCCACCAAAACGAGCAGTACTTC. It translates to CSAHQNEQYF.

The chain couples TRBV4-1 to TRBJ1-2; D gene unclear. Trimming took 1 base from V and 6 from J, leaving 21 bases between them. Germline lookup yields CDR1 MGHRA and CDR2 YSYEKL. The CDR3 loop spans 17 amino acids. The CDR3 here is CASSQVPGGSTPDGYTF. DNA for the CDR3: TGCGCCAGCAGCCAAGTCCCGGGCGGCTCCACGCCGGATGGCTACACCTTC.

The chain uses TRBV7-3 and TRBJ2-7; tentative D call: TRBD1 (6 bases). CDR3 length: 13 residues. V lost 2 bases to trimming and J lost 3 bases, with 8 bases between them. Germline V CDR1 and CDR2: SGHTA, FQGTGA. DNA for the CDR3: TGTGCCAGCAGCTTAGGACAGTTCTACGAGCAGTACTTC. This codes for CASSLGQFYEQYF.

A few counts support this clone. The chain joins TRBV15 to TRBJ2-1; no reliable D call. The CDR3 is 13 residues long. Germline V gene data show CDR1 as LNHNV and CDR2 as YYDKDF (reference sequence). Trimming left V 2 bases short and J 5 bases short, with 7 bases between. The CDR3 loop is CATSRPLNNEQFF. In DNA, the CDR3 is TGTGCCACCAGCAGACCTCTCAACAATGAGCAGTTCTTC.

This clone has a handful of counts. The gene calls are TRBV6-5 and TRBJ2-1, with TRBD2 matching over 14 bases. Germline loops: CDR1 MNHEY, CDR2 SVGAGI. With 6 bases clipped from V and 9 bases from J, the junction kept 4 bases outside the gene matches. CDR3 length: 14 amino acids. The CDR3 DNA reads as TGTGCCAGCAGAAGGACTAGCGGGAGGACTGAGCAGTTCTTC. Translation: CASRRTSGRTEQFF.

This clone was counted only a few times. CDR3 sequence (DNA): TGTGCCAGCAGCTTCGGACTAGCGGGAGGACCAGATACGCAGTATTTT. Its protein is CASSFGLAGGPDTQYF. This chain links TRBV7-2 with TRBJ2-3, with 14 bases fitting TRBD2. The V gene's germline CDR1 is SGHTA and CDR2 FQGNSA. J gave up 4 bases and V 3 bases, and 3 bases lay outside the gene matches. The CDR3 contains 16 residues.

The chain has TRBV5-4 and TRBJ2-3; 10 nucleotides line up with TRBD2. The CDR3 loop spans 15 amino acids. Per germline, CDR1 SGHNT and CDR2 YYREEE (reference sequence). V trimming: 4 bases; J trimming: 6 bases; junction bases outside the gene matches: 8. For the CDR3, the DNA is TGTGCCAGCAGCCCCCGCACTAGCGGGATGGATACGCAGTATTTT. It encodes CASSPRTSGMDTQYF.

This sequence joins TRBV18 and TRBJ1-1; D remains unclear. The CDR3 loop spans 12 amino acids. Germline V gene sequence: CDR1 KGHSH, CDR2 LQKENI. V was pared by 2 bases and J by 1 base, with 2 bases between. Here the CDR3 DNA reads TGTGCCAGCTCACCAGGGAACACTGAAGCTTTCTTT. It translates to CASSPGNTEAFF.